The clone carrying this TCR beta chain occurred once. Its specificity is not known. Profiling relied on immunoSEQ multiplex PCR, and the TCRdb table lists in-frame clones only, not all of them. The table has 110,000 or so clones, 85% to 90% seen once. Stated time point: week 11, during vaccination. Every single dose of the vaccine, 300 ug of mutant IDH1 20-mer peptide, came with topical imiquimod. New WHO grade 3 or 4 IDH1-mutant, ATRX-lost astrocytomas were present in all donors. The sample belongs to a study of a mutant IDH1 vaccine in newly diagnosed glioma. The sample was PBMCs, taken from a glioma patient whose treatment included an IDH1 peptide vaccine. The sequence came from a woman aged 50 to 60 with glioma.

The CDR3 DNA follows: TGTGCCAGCAGCGTAGTAAGTAACACCGGGGAGCTGTTTTTT. The encoded protein is CASSVVSNTGELFF. The genes are TRBV9 and TRBJ2-2; no reliable D call. Trimming left V 0 bases short and J 2 bases short, with 5 bases between. CDR3 size: 14 residues. Germline V gene sequence: CDR1 SGDLS, CDR2 YYNGEE.